These T cell receptor beta chains were read from a single sample in a study of blood T cell repertoires in COVID-19. Profiled with immunoSEQ multiplex PCR; TCRdb holds only in-frame clones, not every one. The sample consists of around 80,000 clones, about four fifths of them appearing once. Input material: peripheral blood. Every receptor here comes from an elderly woman with active or convalescent COVID-19. Both conserved end residues are part of each CDR3. The D gene is left open where the match is weak. The listing skips clone size in some rows; elsewhere it reads once, few, many or a size class.

J,D,V,size,CDR3,DNA
TRBJ2-3,.,TRBV7-9,.,CASSLGAQNTQYF,TGTGCCAGCAGCTTAGGGGCCCAGAATACGCAGTATTTT
TRBJ1-1,TRBD1,TRBV27,few,CASSMTGPGTEAFF,TGTGCCAGCAGTATGACAGGGCCGGGGACTGAAGCTTTCTTT
TRBJ1-5,.,TRBV7-8,once,CASSAGGPLSNQPQHF,TGTGCCAGCAGCGCGGGGGGCCCCTTAAGCAATCAGCCCCAGCATTTT
TRBJ1-4,TRBD1,TRBV2,.,CASSVRGQTNEKLFF,TGTGCCAGCAGTGTGAGGGGGCAAACTAATGAAAAACTGTTTTTT
TRBJ2-1,.,TRBV6-5,once,CASSYVQGNEQFF,TGTGCCAGCAGTTACGTACAGGGCAATGAGCAGTTCTTC
TRBJ2-1,TRBD1,TRBV7-8,.,CASSLETGSLNNEQFF,TGTGCCAGCAGCTTGGAGACAGGGTCTTTGAACAATGAGCAGTTCTTC
TRBJ1-2,TRBD1,TRBV6-6,.,CASSYSGTGDYGYTF,TGTGCCAGCAGTTACTCCGGGACAGGGGACTATGGCTACACCTTC
TRBJ1-3,TRBD1,TRBV4-1,.,CASSQERGTGDNSGNTIYF,TGCGCCAGCAGCCAAGAGAGGGGGACAGGTGATAACTCTGGAAACACCATATATTTT
TRBJ1-6,TRBD1,TRBV28,.,CASSLEGTGVNSPLHF,TGTGCCAGCAGCCTAGAGGGTACAGGGGTGAATTCACCCCTCCACTTT
TRBJ2-2,TRBD1,TRBV11-3,few,CASSKGAPNTGELFF,TGTGCCAGCAGCAAGGGGGCCCCGAACACCGGGGAGCTGTTTTTT
TRBJ1-2,.,TRBV5-5,.,CASSPNREGGYTF,TGTGCCAGCAGCCCGAACAGGGAAGGGGGCTACACCTTC
TRBJ1-1,.,TRBV5-6,.,CASSPPGPGANIKAFF,TGTGCCAGCAGCCCCCCGGGGCCAGGGGCGAATATCAAAGCTTTCTTT
TRBJ1-5,TRBD1,TRBV7-9,many,CASSLGQGNQPQHF,TGTGCCAGCAGCTTAGGACAGGGAAATCAGCCCCAGCATTTT
TRBJ2-5,TRBD1,TRBV29-1,.,CSVRQGQETQYF,TGCAGCGTCCGACAGGGCCAAGAGACCCAGTACTTC
TRBJ1-1,.,TRBV6-5,once,CASNTLLGHRSEAFF,TGTGCCAGTAACACTCTGCTGGGACATCGGTCTGAAGCTTTCTTT
TRBJ2-5,TRBD2,TRBV5-4,once,CASSLGPKRGETGETQYF,TGTGCCAGCAGCTTGGGACCGAAGCGGGGGGAGACGGGAGAGACCCAGTACTTC
TRBJ1-3,.,TRBV2,.,CASFRVNTIYF,TGTGCCAGCTTCAGGGTTAACACCATATATTTT
TRBJ1-1,.,TRBV5-6,.,CASDTQGSPRPQFF,TGTGCCAGCGATACCCAGGGCAGTCCCCGTCCCCAGTTCTTT
TRBJ2-3,.,TRBV27,.,CASSLRVGGTTDTQYF,TGTGCCAGCAGTTTAAGGGTAGGAGGCACCACAGATACGCAGTATTTT
TRBJ1-1,.,TRBV3-1/TRBV3-2,once,CASSQEGGRTEAFF,TGTGCCAGCAGCCAAGAGGGAGGGAGGACTGAAGCTTTCTTT
TRBJ2-5,.,TRBV6-2/TRBV6-3,.,CASSLDLYQETQYF,TGTGCCAGCAGCCTGGACTTGTACCAAGAGACCCAGTACTTC
TRBJ2-7,.,TRBV10-3,.,CAISGVGGDREQYF,TGTGCCATCAGCGGAGTAGGGGGGGATCGCGAGCAGTACTTC
TRBJ1-2,TRBD1,TRBV30,.,CAWGVQGEYGYTF,TGTGCCTGGGGAGTACAGGGGGAATATGGCTACACCTTC
TRBJ2-7,.,TRBV6-2/TRBV6-3,.,CASSYGLTGPEQYF,TGTGCCAGCAGTTACGGGTTAACAGGTCCCGAGCAGTACTTC
TRBJ2-7,.,TRBV7-2,.,CASSLGGRWEQYF,TGTGCCAGCAGCTTAGGTGGGCGATGGGAGCAGTACTTC
TRBJ2-3,.,TRBV6-5,.,CASLFGVFSTDTQYF,TGTGCCAGTCTGTTCGGGGTTTTTAGCACAGATACGCAGTATTTT